This TCR beta chain comes out of a study of blood T cell repertoires in COVID-19. Study-level information: Collection of acute and convalescent COVID-19 samples took place in the United States, Italy and Spain. Sample material is recorded as cDNA or gDNA derived from T cells, B-cell-depleted T cells, or PBMCs.

TCRdb's table, derived via immunoSEQ multiplex PCR, lists solely in-frame clones and lacks some. The sample lists some 130,000 clones; more than 80% were seen once. Per germline, CDR1 LNHDA and CDR2 SQIVND (reference sequence). CDR3 size: 13 residues. V lost 7 bases, J lost 5 bases, and 14 bases lay in between. The V and J genes are TRBV19 and TRBJ1-2; D possibly corresponds to TRBD1 (5 bases). This sequence originates from a human donor in a cohort sampled during active COVID-19. The sequenced sample consisted of peripheral blood. This chain's CDR3 is CASTLGLRYGYTF. For the CDR3, the DNA is TGTGCCAGTACCTTGGGGCTGAGATATGGCTACACCTTC.